Included here is one T cell receptor beta chain sequence, with context. As yet, its antigen is unknown. The data were taken from a study of cytomegalovirus exposure and HLA in healthy donors. Across the whole study: Researchers found that approximately 85% of 300 to 450 genotyped donors fell within the Caucasian-associated ancestry cluster. Study-level results: One cluster of highly shared sequence variants probably arose as a sequencing artifact. The later analysis indicated that the majority of CMV-associated TCR beta chains appeared HLA-restricted.

PCR amplification relied on 60 Vbeta primers (plus 13 Jbeta primers). Using immunoSEQ multiplex PCR, the repertoire was profiled, and TCRdb retains in-frame clones only, with some absent. The table records 200,000 or so clones, under 85% of them present only once. This TCR came from a man aged 45-60 years in good health and CMV-seronegative. The material sequenced was PBMCs.

The CDR3 DNA sequence: TGTGCCAGCAGCTACCACAGGGATGCCTACAATGAGCAGTTCTTC. Translation: CASSYHRDAYNEQFF. This chain joins TRBV7-3 and TRBJ2-1; TRBD1 is a possible D gene (6 bases). V gave up 4 bases and J gave up 2 bases, with 12 bases separating them. The CDR3 sequence is 15 residues long. Germline CDR1 and CDR2: SGHTA and FQGTGA.